These T cell receptor beta chains were read from a single sample in a study of blood T cell repertoires in COVID-19. This table comes from immunoSEQ multiplex PCR, and its TCRdb copy is limited to in-frame clones, with some not included. The sample yields 100,000 or so clones, approximately 80% seen once. The material sequenced was peripheral blood. The receptors were sampled from a human donor in a cohort sampled during active COVID-19. The CDR3 runs from the conserved cysteine through the conserved F or W. A D gene is named only where the DNA matches it firmly. Clone sizes are given selectively: once, few, many, or a class where the clone is expanded.

TRBJ2-6 TRBV6-6 - - TGTGCCACCGTAGAGAGCTCTGGGGCCAACGTCCTGACTTTC CATVESSGANVLTF
TRBJ2-1 TRBV10-3 - - TGTGCCATCAGTGAGTTAAACAATGAGCAGTTCTTC CAISELNNEQFF
TRBJ2-1 TRBV6-5 - TRBD2 TGTGCCAGCACTCTCGCGGTCGGGGGGTCCAATGAGCAGTTCTTC CASTLAVGGSNEQFF
TRBJ2-3 TRBV7-6 - - TGTGCCAGCAGCTTAGGGTCCCGCGGCCGCACAGATACGCAGTATTTT CASSLGSRGRTDTQYF
TRBJ1-1 TRBV2 - - TGTGCCAGTGTGAGGGCGTATAAGAACACTGAAGCTTTCTTT CASVRAYKNTEAFF
TRBJ2-3 TRBV2 - TRBD1 TGTGCCAGCAGCAAGTCCATTGGACAGGCAGATACGCAGTATTTT CASSKSIGQADTQYF
TRBJ1-2 TRBV12-5 - TRBD1 TGTGCTAGTGGTCCAGACAGGGTGCGGGCTAACTATGGCTACACCTTC CASGPDRVRANYGYTF
TRBJ1-5 TRBV28 few - TGTGCCAGCAGTCTCCCTTACACCCATGCTCAGCCCCAGCATTTT CASSLPYTHAQPQHF
TRBJ1-1 TRBV18 - TRBD1 TGTGCCAGCTCACTAGGACAGGGTACCTCGTTGACTGAAGCTTTCTTT CASSLGQGTSLTEAFF
TRBJ2-3 TRBV19 - - TGTGCCAGTAGTATGGCAGGGGCAGACACAGATACGCAGTATTTT CASSMAGADTDTQYF
TRBJ2-7 TRBV9 few TRBD2 TGTGCCAGCAGCGTAGGGACTAGCTTTTCGTACGAGCAGTACTTC CASSVGTSFSYEQYF
TRBJ2-3 TRBV7-3 - TRBD2 TGTGCCAGCAGCCCCAATAGCGGGGATACGCAGTATTTT CASSPNSGDTQYF
TRBJ2-1 TRBV11-1 - - TGTGCCAGCAGTTTACAGACCTACAATGAGCAGTTCTTC CASSLQTYNEQFF
TRBJ2-7 TRBV6-5 - - TGTGCCAGCACCAAGGGGGGGACGGGGGCCTACGAGCAGTACTTC CASTKGGTGAYEQYF
TRBJ2-1 TRBV6-6 - TRBD2 TGTGCCAGCACCTTAGCGGGGTTAGTCTACAATGAGCAGTTCTTC CASTLAGLVYNEQFF